These T cell receptor beta chains were read from a single sample in a study of naive CD8 T cells in extremely preterm neonates. Profiling relied on immunoSEQ multiplex PCR, and the TCRdb table lists in-frame clones only, not all of them. The sample includes around 5,900 clones, just under 98% of them seen just once. Sequenced input: naive CD8+ T cells from blood. Every receptor here comes from a human donor in good health. The CDR3 runs from the conserved cysteine through the conserved F or W. The order of the fields is D gene, clone size, V gene, J gene, CDR3 DNA, CDR3 protein. A D gene is named only where the DNA matches it firmly. Part of the rows lack a size; the others show once, few, many or a class for expanded clones.

NA	NA	TRBV7-2	TRBJ1-2	TGTGCCAGCAGCTTTAGCACTAACTATGGCTACACCTTC	CASSFSTNYGYTF
NA	NA	TRBV12-2	TRBJ2-1	TGTGCAAGTCGCTCCCTCGGGCCACCTTCACTAGCGGGAGAGTTCAATGAGCAGTTCTTC	CASRSLGPPSLAGEFNEQFF
TRBD1	NA	TRBV30	TRBJ1-3	TGTGCCTGGAGTGGCGGGACAGGGATCGTAGTTCGGTACTCTGGAAACACCATATATTTT	CAWSGGTGIVVRYSGNTIYF
NA	NA	TRBV27	TRBJ2-1	TGTGCCAGCATGAGGGCCGGTACCTACAATGAGCAGTTCTTC	CASMRAGTYNEQFF
NA	NA	TRBV9	TRBJ1-4	TGTGCCAGCGGCAAGGAGGCACTTAATGAAAAACTGTTTTTT	CASGKEALNEKLFF
NA	NA	TRBV5-8	TRBJ1-5	TGTGCCAGCAGCTTGGGGGACTTAGGAGATCAGCCCCAGCATTTT	CASSLGDLGDQPQHF
TRBD1	NA	TRBV19	TRBJ1-2	TGTGCCAGTTTTTCCCTTGTCTGGGGACAGGATGGCATCTATGGCTACACCTTC	CASFSLVWGQDGIYGYTF
NA	once	TRBV27	TRBJ2-2	TGTGCCAGCAGTTTCAGAGGGAACACCGGGGAGCTGTTTTTT	CASSFRGNTGELFF
TRBD1	NA	TRBV29-1	TRBJ2-4	TGCAGCGTTCCCGACAGGGGGCACATTCAGTACTTC	CSVPDRGHIQYF
NA	NA	TRBV28	TRBJ2-7	TGTGCCAGCAGTAAAATACAGTCTCTGCGGGTGCAGTACTTC	CASSKIQSLRVQYF
TRBD1	NA	TRBV2	TRBJ2-5	TGTGCCAGCACGGGACAGCAAGAGACCCAGTACTTC	CASTGQQETQYF
TRBD2	NA	TRBV29-1	TRBJ2-1	TGCAGCGTTGAAGGGGGACTAGCGGTGTACAATGAGCAGTTCTTC	CSVEGGLAVYNEQFF
TRBD2	NA	TRBV27	TRBJ2-7	TGTGCCAGCAGTATCCTAAGCGGGAGTTTCTACGAGCAGTACTTC	CASSILSGSFYEQYF
NA	NA	TRBV6-5	TRBJ2-7	TGTGCCAGCAGTTACTCTTACGGTAACGAGCAGTACTTC	CASSYSYGNEQYF
NA	NA	TRBV5-6	TRBJ2-7	TGTGCCAGCAGCTTGGGGGTAGCGAACGAGCAGTACTTC	CASSLGVANEQYF
NA	NA	TRBV13	TRBJ1-3	TGTGCCAGCAGCGGAGGGGCTAACTCTGGAAACACCATATATTTT	CASSGGANSGNTIYF
NA	NA	TRBV28	TRBJ1-1	TGTGCCAGCAGTTTTCGGACAGAGTCGAACACTGAAGCTTTCTTT	CASSFRTESNTEAFF
NA	once	TRBV27	TRBJ2-3	TGTGCCAGCAGCATTACGCCGGTGCCCGGCACAGATACGCAGTATTTT	CASSITPVPGTDTQYF
NA	NA	TRBV18	TRBJ2-7	TGTGCCAGCTCACCGACGGACAGACCGGACGAGCAGTACTTC	CASSPTDRPDEQYF
NA	NA	TRBV21-1	TRBJ2-1	TGTGCCAGCAGCGAGCAAAGCAACACTAGCGGCCCCTCGGGAAGTGAGCAGTTCTTC	CASSEQSNTSGPSGSEQFF
NA	once	TRBV28	TRBJ2-7	TGTGCCAGCAGTTTGGACTCACCGGGGGAGCAGTACTTC	CASSLDSPGEQYF
NA	NA	TRBV7-3	TRBJ2-3	TGTGCCAGCAGCTTAACGGGAGGAGATACGCAGTATTTT	CASSLTGGDTQYF
TRBD2	NA	TRBV29-1	TRBJ2-1	TGCAGCGTTGAGGGGTCTAGCGGGAGCAATGAGCAGTTCTTC	CSVEGSSGSNEQFF
TRBD2	NA	TRBV29-1	TRBJ2-7	TGCAGCGTTGCAAGCGGGAGGGCCGCCGCCGAGCAGTACTTC	CSVASGRAAAEQYF
TRBD2	NA	TRBV27	TRBJ2-1	TGTGCCAGCACTAAACTAGCGGCCGTATACAATGAGCAGTTCTTC	CASTKLAAVYNEQFF
TRBD2	NA	TRBV6-1	TRBJ2-1	TGTGCCAGCCTAGCGGGGTACAATGAGCAGTTCTTC	CASLAGYNEQFF
NA	NA	TRBV28	TRBJ2-7	TGTGCCAGCAAACCCCTCGGCGGGCAGGGGTATTGGGAGCAGTACTTC	CASKPLGGQGYWEQYF
NA	NA	TRBV7-3	TRBJ2-1	TGTGCCAGCAGCCTGGGGGGAAGCAATGAGCAGTTCTTC	CASSLGGSNEQFF
TRBD2	NA	TRBV27	TRBJ2-1	TGTGCCAGCAGTCGGGGGACTAGCGGGGGGTACAATGAGCAGTTCTTC	CASSRGTSGGYNEQFF
NA	NA	TRBV6-5	TRBJ2-7	TGTGCCAGCACCGAGGGGGTGGGGAGTTTAGCGGAGCAGTACTTC	CASTEGVGSLAEQYF
NA	NA	TRBV30	TRBJ1-2	TGTGCCTGGGGGGGGGAGGGCGCGGGCTACACCTTC	CAWGGEGAGYTF
TRBD1	NA	TRBV6-5	TRBJ1-2	TGTGCCAGCAGGCCGGACAGGGTCGATGGCTACACCTTC	CASRPDRVDGYTF
TRBD1	NA	TRBV13	TRBJ2-1	TGTGCCAGCAGCTTTCCTGGGACAGGGGCCCATGAGCAGTTCTTC	CASSFPGTGAHEQFF
TRBD2	NA	TRBV9	TRBJ2-7	TGTGCCAGCAGCGTAGTGTCCAGACTAGCGGGAGGGCCTCACTACGAGCAGTACTTC	CASSVVSRLAGGPHYEQYF
NA	NA	TRBV9	TRBJ2-7	TGTGCCAGCAGCCCTCGCGTCGCCGGGGACGAGCAGTACTTC	CASSPRVAGDEQYF
TRBD1	NA	TRBV15	TRBJ2-5	TGTGCCACCAGATCTGGACAGGGGGCGGAGAAGACCCAGTACTTC	CATRSGQGAEKTQYF
NA	NA	TRBV6-5	TRBJ2-7	TGTGCCAGCAGTTACTGGAATCGTGGAGCCTACGAGCAGTACTTC	CASSYWNRGAYEQYF
TRBD1	NA	TRBV2	TRBJ2-2	TGTGCCAGCAGTGGACGAAATGACAGGGCCGGGGAGCTGTTTTTT	CASSGRNDRAGELFF
NA	NA	TRBV6-1	TRBJ1-5	TGTGCCAGCAGCGAAGGTCCGGGCTGGGGCGAGCCCCAGCATTTT	CASSEGPGWGEPQHF
TRBD2	NA	TRBV7-2	TRBJ2-3	TGTGCCAGCAGCGTCGGGACTAGCGGCACAGATACGCAGTATTTT	CASSVGTSGTDTQYF
NA	NA	TRBV27	TRBJ2-7	TGTGCCAGCAGTCCGGACAGCCGAAGGGCCTACGAGCAGTACTTC	CASSPDSRRAYEQYF
NA	NA	TRBV9	TRBJ2-1	TGTGCCAGCAGCGGGGCGGGACTCTCCTACAATGAGCAGTTCTTC	CASSGAGLSYNEQFF
NA	once	TRBV6-1	TRBJ1-5	TGTGCCAGCAGTGAAGAAGAGGGGGGGTTTAGCAATCAGCCCCAGCATTTT	CASSEEEGGFSNQPQHF
NA	NA	TRBV9	TRBJ1-5	TGTGCCAGCAGCCCCTCGGGAGGATTGAATCAGCCCCAGCATTTT	CASSPSGGLNQPQHF
TRBD1	NA	TRBV5-6	TRBJ2-7	TGTGCCAGCAGCTTATACCAGTTGAACAGGGGATCCTACGAGCAGTACTTC	CASSLYQLNRGSYEQYF
TRBD2	NA	TRBV28	TRBJ2-7	TGTGCCAGCATCCGAGCACTAGCGGGAGTAGACGAGCAGTACTTC	CASIRALAGVDEQYF
NA	NA	TRBV4-1	TRBJ2-7	TGCGCCAGCAGCCAAGTTCCACAGGGTGAAGGGGAGCAGTACTTC	CASSQVPQGEGEQYF
TRBD1	NA	TRBV14	TRBJ2-7	TGTGCCAGCAGCGCCCGGGGACAGGGGTTGGACGAGCAGTACTTC	CASSARGQGLDEQYF
TRBD1	NA	TRBV27	TRBJ1-2	TGTGCCAGTGGACAGGGGGCTGTTGGCTACACCTTC	CASGQGAVGYTF
TRBD1	NA	TRBV7-3	TRBJ2-7	TGTGCCAGCAGCTTAGGGCGGACAGGGGGTATTGACGAGCAGTACTTC	CASSLGRTGGIDEQYF